This T cell receptor (beta chain) was retrieved from a study of control samples from healthy donors and cancer patients. Produced via immunoSEQ multiplex PCR; TCRdb's table is partial and in-frame only. The repertoire holds about 70,000 clones, with about 94% as singletons. The CDR3 runs 14 residues. Trimming took 6 bases from V and 4 from J, leaving 15 bases between them. Germline V lookup: CDR1 SNHLY, CDR2 FYNNEI. The TCR sequence derives from a woman aged 25 to 45 in good health. The gene calls are TRBV2 and TRBJ1-2, with D possibly matching TRBD1 (6 bases). Sequencing was done on a sample of blood. The DNA for the CDR3 is TGTGCCAGCAGCCGAGGACAGTCTGTCTATGGCTACACCTTC. It is translated as CASSRGQSVYGYTF.